These 9 T cell receptor beta chains were sequenced from one sample in a study of CD8 T cells in ankylosing spondylitis. Study findings and constraints: Blood of patients with ankylosing spondylitis appeared to be characterized by a TCR beta motif of several highly homologous variants.

TCRdb re-derived calls from the 5' RACE reads in MiXCR, one entry per CDR3 protein. The sample includes a few hundred thousand distinct CDR3 sequences, about 15% of them seen just once. Their antigens are not known. The sequenced sample was blood, either unsorted or a sorted T cell fraction (not recorded which). The receptor set was obtained from a male donor with ankylosing spondylitis.

This clonotype has just a few counts. The V and J genes are TRBV6-2 or TRBV6-3 and TRBJ2-5; D unresolved. Germline assignment: CDR1 MNHEY and CDR2 SVGEGT. Between the trimmed V and J ends, which lost 2 bases and 6 bases, there was a span of 4 bases. The CDR3 runs to 11 residues. The CDR3 spells CASSYLQTQYF. The CDR3 DNA reads TGTGCCAGCAGTTACCTCCAGACCCAGTACTTC.

The chain is built from TRBV6-5 and TRBJ1-2; TRBD1 matches at 8 bases. This CDR3 has 16 amino acids. The trim removed 4 bases at V and 5 bases at J, leaving 12 bases unmatched. Germline V gene lookup returns CDR1 MNHEY and CDR2 SVGAGI. Here the CDR3 DNA reads TGTGCCAGCAGTTCGAACTACGGACAGGGTTTTTATGGCTACACCTTC. It translates to CASSSNYGQGFYGYTF.

This clonotype has more than one count but fewer than ten. The genes are TRBV12-3 or TRBV12-4 and TRBJ1-6; 10 nucleotides match TRBD1. CDR3 size: 15 residues. V lost 6 bases to trimming and J lost 6 bases; unmatched junction nucleotides: 5. The CDR3 reads CASRQWDRGNSPLHF. CDR3 coding DNA: TGTGCCAGCAGGCAGTGGGACAGGGGTAATTCACCCCTCCACTTT.

The chain recombines TRBV3-1 with TRBJ2-7; TRBD2 matches at 10 bases. Germline V gives CDR1 LGHDT, CDR2 YNNKEL (reference sequence). The CDR3 runs to 15 residues. V lost 4 bases, J lost 5 bases, and 8 bases stayed unmatched. CDR3 sequence (DNA): TGTGCCAGCAGCCCCAGGGCTAGCGGGGGCGACGAGCAGTACTTC. Its protein is CASSPRASGGDEQYF.

The CDR3 region is CSARSGTSGRSESSYNEQFF. CDR3 in DNA: TGCAGTGCTCGATCCGGGACTAGCGGGAGATCTGAGAGCTCCTACAATGAGCAGTTCTTC. V usage is TRBV20-1 and J usage is TRBJ2-1; 14 bases match TRBD2. The CDR3 consists of 20 residues. Germline assignment: CDR1 DFQATT and CDR2 SNEGSKA (reference sequence). V lost 5 bases to trimming and J lost 0 bases; unmatched junction nucleotides: 15.

This clonotype was seen repeatedly, ten times or more. This chain joins TRBV27 and TRBJ2-7; D gene ambiguous. Deletions cut 4 bases from V and 5 bases from J, with 3 bases between. There are 10 residues in the CDR3. Germline values: CDR1 MNHEY, CDR2 SMNVEV (reference sequence). CDR3 protein: CASSSDEQYF. CDR3 sequence (DNA): TGTGCCAGCAGTTCTGACGAGCAGTACTTC.

The chain carries TRBV20-1 and TRBJ2-5, with D hard to call. Germline CDR1 is DFQATT and CDR2 is SNEGSKA (reference sequence). There are 12 residues in the CDR3. The V end lost 6 bases, the J end lost 5 bases, and 13 bases lay between the germline ends. CDR3 sequence reads: CSAEARKETQYF. The DNA for the CDR3 is TGCAGTGCCGAGGCTAGGAAGGAGACCCAGTACTTC.

The table lists this clonotype with many counts. The chain links TRBV5-1 to TRBJ2-1, with D possibly matching TRBD1 (6 bases). This CDR3 region has 15 residues. Germline V gene lookup returns CDR1 SGHRS and CDR2 YFSETQ. V was pared by 2 bases and J by 1 base, with 10 bases between. For the CDR3, the DNA is TGCGCCAGCAGCTTTACAGGACAGTCCTACAATGAGCAGTTCTTC. This translates into CASSFTGQSYNEQFF.

The rearrangement uses TRBV2 and TRBJ2-2, with D hard to call. Trimming took off 7 bases at V and 0 bases at J, with 6 bases between the two ends. The CDR3 runs 13 residues. CDR1 and CDR2 from the germline V gene are SNHLY and FYNNEI. The CDR3 loop is CASKQTNTGELFF. CDR3 bases: TGTGCCAGCAAGCAAACGAACACCGGGGAGCTGTTTTTT.